These T cell receptor beta chains were read from a single sample in a study of T cells in Graves' hyperthyroidism and ophthalmopathy. TCRdb called the multiplex PCR reads again in MiXCR, with one record for every CDR3 protein. The table records about 540,000 distinct CDR3 sequences, roughly 50% of them present only once. Sequencing was performed on peripheral blood or thyroid tissue (not recorded which). The receptors derive from a woman between 18 and 30 years old with Graves' hyperthyroidism. Each CDR3 is given with its conserved first and last residue. The order of the fields is V gene, D gene, J gene, clone size, CDR3 DNA, CDR3 protein. D genes are given only for firm matches. For some rows the clone size is stated as once, few or many, or as a class when expanded; others skip it.

>TRBV9|TRBD2|TRBJ2-7|many
TGTGCCAGCAGCGAGTCCGTGGGACTAGGTTCCTACGAGCAGTACTTC
CASSESVGLGSYEQYF
>TRBV11-2|NA|TRBJ1-1|many
TGTGCCTCATCGTCAGGGACGAGGAACACTGAAGCTTTCTTT
CASSSGTRNTEAFF
>TRBV4-1|NA|TRBJ1-3|NA
TGCGCCAGCAGCCAGGTGACAGTTAACACCTTGACCTCTGGAAACACCATATATTTT
CASSQVTVNTLTSGNTIYF
>TRBV11-1|NA|TRBJ1-1|NA
TGTGCCAGCAGCTCACAGACAGAGAACACTGAAGCTTTCTTT
CASSSQTENTEAFF
>TRBV29-1|NA|TRBJ1-2|NA
TGCAGCGCCGTAGAGGGATATGGCTACACCTTC
CSAVEGYGYTF
>TRBV7-9|TRBD1|TRBJ1-1|NA
TGTGCCAACAGGGCCGACGCACAGGGGGACACTGAAGCTTTCTTT
CANRADAQGDTEAFF
>TRBV11-2|TRBD2|TRBJ2-7|many
TGTGCCAGCAGCTTCCGACTAGCGGGATACCTCTCGGACGAGCAGTACTTC
CASSFRLAGYLSDEQYF
>TRBV6-4|TRBD1|TRBJ2-6|few
TGTGCCAGCAGTGCCGCCGGGACAGCGATCTCTGGGGCCAACGTCCTGACTTTC
CASSAAGTAISGANVLTF
>TRBV6-2/TRBV6-3|TRBD1|TRBJ1-2|NA
TGTGCCAGCAGTTGGGACAGGGGACTCTTCTATGGCTACACCTTC
CASSWDRGLFYGYTF
>TRBV7-2|TRBD2|TRBJ2-5|NA
TGTGCCAGCAGTCCTCGGGCAGGTAGCGGGAGCCAGTACTTC
CASSPRAGSGSQYF
>TRBV6-1|NA|TRBJ2-7|few
TGTGCCAGCAGCACCCCAGGGAGCTCCTACGAGCAGTACTTC
CASSTPGSSYEQYF
>TRBV20-1|TRBD2|TRBJ2-7|once
TGCAGTGCTAGGGAGCCTAGCGGCATCTCGGGGGAGCAGTACTTC
CSAREPSGISGEQYF
>TRBV6-1|NA|TRBJ2-7|NA
TGTGCCAGCAGTTACCAGCGGGACACCTACGAGCAGTACTTC
CASSYQRDTYEQYF
>TRBV20-1|TRBD1|TRBJ1-3|NA
TGCAGTGCGGTTCTTTTTCGACAGGGTAATGGCTACACCATATATTTT
CSAVLFRQGNGYTIYF
>TRBV19|NA|TRBJ1-2|NA
TGTGCCAGTAGTCCTAGCGGGATGGTTTATGGCTACACCTTC
CASSPSGMVYGYTF
>TRBV9|TRBD1|TRBJ2-2|many
TGTGCCAGCAGCGTAGCTCCAGGGGGCGATGGGACCGGGGAGCTGTTTTTT
CASSVAPGGDGTGELFF
>TRBV6-5|TRBD1|TRBJ1-2|many
TGTGCCAGCAGTCGCAAACCGACAGGGTTGCTCGGCTACACCTTC
CASSRKPTGLLGYTF
>TRBV20-1|NA|TRBJ2-5|many
TGCAGTGCCCCCCCTACTCGTGGCCAGTACTTC
CSAPPTRGQYF
>TRBV19|NA|TRBJ1-1|many
TGTGCCAGTAGTATCTTCGGAGAAATGAACACTGAAGCTTTCTTT
CASSIFGEMNTEAFF
>TRBV11-1|TRBD1|TRBJ2-3|few
TGTGCCAGCAGCCGGGACAGGGATACGCAGTATTTT
CASSRDRDTQYF
>TRBV9|NA|TRBJ1-6|NA
TGTGCCAGCAGCGTAAATGCAGCTAATTCGTCCCTCCACTTT
CASSVNAANSSLHF
>TRBV7-2|TRBD1|TRBJ1-1|NA
TGCGCCGGCAGCCAAAGTGGGACAGATTTGAACACTGAAGCTTTCTTT
CAGSQSGTDLNTEAFF
>TRBV19|NA|TRBJ1-2|NA
TGTGCCAGCACCAATGCAGGGGAGTCTAACTATGGCTACACCTTC
CASTNAGESNYGYTF
>TRBV7-9|TRBD1|TRBJ1-2|NA
TGTGCCAGCAGCTTGACAGGGGTGAGGGGCTACACCTTC
CASSLTGVRGYTF
>TRBV29-1|TRBD2|TRBJ2-6|NA
TGCAGCAGTTGGACTAGCGGGAGTGGGGCCAACGTCCTGACTTTC
CSSWTSGSGANVLTF
>TRBV19|NA|TRBJ1-1|NA
TGTGCCAGTAGTAGGAGCACTGAAGCTTTCTTT
CASSRSTEAFF
>TRBV7-2|NA|TRBJ1-6|many
TGTGCCAGCAGCTTAGACAGGCTTAATTCACCCCTCCACTTT
CASSLDRLNSPLHF
>TRBV7-9|TRBD2|TRBJ2-5|many
TGTGCCAGCAGCTTAGTCCCTTCGGGACTAGAGGGTTGGACCCAGTACTTC
CASSLVPSGLEGWTQYF